One and the same sample provided the 6 T cell receptor beta chains below, sequenced in a study of OX40 agonist ivuxolimab in advanced cancers. Clones were read by immunoSEQ multiplex PCR, and TCRdb kept only the in-frame ones, dropping some. This sample has approximately 61,000 clones; 91% occur once, and the top ten carry roughly 2%. The input for sequencing was CD4+ or CD8+ T cells sorted from blood, taken in a trial of the OX40 agonist ivuxolimab. The receptor source for this set is an adult with an advanced solid tumor such as melanoma, head and neck, liver or kidney cancer.

The J gene is TRBJ2-7, the V gene TRBV15; 9 nucleotides match TRBD2. The CDR3 totals 16 residues. Germline trimming cut 4 bases from V and 0 bases from J; bases unmatched to any gene: 7. Germline values: CDR1 LNHNV, CDR2 YYDKDF (reference sequence). CDR3 bases: TGTGCCACCAGCAAATTAGCGGGAGCAAGCTCCTACGAGCAGTACTTC. It specifies CATSKLAGASSYEQYF.

The chain combines TRBV7-8 with TRBJ2-6; no clear D gene. The CDR3 runs 14 residues. The germline gives CDR1 SGHVS, CDR2 FQNEAQ. V was cut by 5 bases and J by 2 bases, with 7 bases left in between. CDR3 loop: CASSPSTGANVLTF. For the CDR3, the DNA is TGTGCCAGCAGCCCGTCGACTGGGGCCAACGTCCTGACTTTC.

Only one count was recorded for this clone. The chain is built from TRBV9 and TRBJ2-2; 9 nucleotides agree with TRBD1. The J segment lost 7 bases and the V segment lost 5 bases, leaving 6 bases of the junction unmatched. The CDR3 sequence is 14 residues long. The V gene's germline CDR1 is SGDLS and CDR2 YYNGEE. CDR3 sequence: CASSTGGADGELFF. The CDR3 region has the DNA TGTGCCAGCAGTACAGGGGGCGCGGACGGGGAGCTGTTTTTT.

V usage is TRBV28 and J usage is TRBJ2-2; D not resolved. The V and J ends lost 9 bases and 1 base respectively, with 12 bases between them. The length of the CDR3 is 14 residues. Germline V gives CDR1 MDHEN, CDR2 SYDVKM. The CDR3 loop reads CASRQSRNTGELFF. The CDR3 nucleotides read TGTGCCAGTCGCCAGAGCCGGAACACCGGGGAGCTGTTTTTT.

This clone has only one observation. This sequence joins TRBV2 and TRBJ1-2; D possibly corresponds to TRBD1 (6 bases). V was pared by 2 bases and J by 7 bases, with 17 bases between. Germline CDR1 SNHLY, CDR2 FYNNEI. The CDR3 runs 15 residues. In DNA, the CDR3 is TGTGCCAGCAGTGAATGGGAGCGTCAGGGGCTTGGCTACACCTTC. Its translation: CASSEWERQGLGYTF.

This rearrangement joins TRBV7-9 to TRBJ1-1, with D uncertain. Germline V CDR1 and CDR2: SEHNR, FQNEAQ (reference sequence). V lost 6 bases, J lost 1 base, and 6 bases lay in between. The CDR3 totals 12 residues. The CDR3 here is CASRAANTEAFF. The CDR3 nucleotides are TGTGCCAGCAGAGCGGCGAACACTGAAGCTTTCTTT.